Listed below are T cell receptor beta chains from one sample, sequenced in a study of T cell responses to AZD1222 COVID-19 vaccine. Sequencing used immunoSEQ multiplex PCR; TCRdb keeps in-frame clones, though not all of them. The sample lists more than 95,000 clones; roughly 90% were seen once. Here the sequenced sample was peripheral blood, taken on day 0 of AZD1222 vaccination. The receptors were sampled from an adult in good health. The CDR3 runs from the conserved cysteine through the conserved F or W. D genes are given only for firm matches. Clone sizes are given selectively: once, few, many, or a class where the clone is expanded.

clone_size | j_call | d_call | v_call | cdr3_aa | cdr3_nt
NA | TRBJ2-3 | NA | TRBV10-3 | CATTLGSATDTQYF | TGTGCCACCACCCTCGGGTCCGCCACAGATACGCAGTATTTT
NA | TRBJ1-1 | NA | TRBV2 | CASGTTEAFF | TGTGCCAGCGGGACGACTGAAGCTTTCTTT
NA | TRBJ1-5 | TRBD1 | TRBV6-1 | CGTGSFDQPQHF | TGTGGGACAGGGAGTTTCGATCAGCCCCAGCATTTT
NA | TRBJ2-7 | NA | TRBV24-1 | CATSDSSSYEQYF | TGTGCCACCAGTGATTCTAGCTCCTACGAGCAGTACTTC
few | TRBJ2-7 | NA | TRBV18 | CASSPPGEYEQYF | TGTGCCAGCTCACCACCGGGGGAGTACGAGCAGTACTTC
NA | TRBJ2-7 | NA | TRBV2 | CASKSGTSFDEQYF | TGTGCCAGCAAATCGGGGACATCTTTCGACGAGCAGTACTTC
NA | TRBJ1-1 | NA | TRBV4-2 | CASRSSQAERSSEAFF | TGTGCCAGCCGGTCTTCTCAGGCGGAGAGGAGCTCTGAAGCTTTCTTT
NA | TRBJ1-5 | NA | TRBV30 | CAWSKEGQPQHF | TGTGCCTGGAGTAAGGAGGGACAGCCCCAGCATTTT
NA | TRBJ1-5 | NA | TRBV28 | CASRGAGLQPQHF | TGTGCCAGCAGGGGGGCAGGGCTACAGCCCCAGCATTTT
NA | TRBJ1-2 | NA | TRBV7-2 | CASSPGGGNYGYTF | TGTGCCAGCAGCCCAGGAGGTGGGAACTATGGCTACACCTTC
once | TRBJ1-1 | NA | TRBV10-3 | CAISGVTEAFF | TGTGCCATCAGTGGCGTCACTGAAGCTTTCTTT
NA | TRBJ1-2 | NA | TRBV11-2 | CASSPGANYGYTF | TGTGCCAGCAGCCCGGGGGCTAACTATGGCTACACCTTC
NA | TRBJ2-3 | NA | TRBV4-3 | CASSQDHSGVGGVDTQYF | TGCGCCAGCAGCCAAGATCACTCCGGGGTGGGCGGTGTAGATACGCAGTATTTT
NA | TRBJ1-2 | NA | TRBV19 | CASSIDRWGTNYGYTF | TGTGCCAGTAGTATAGATCGGTGGGGGACGAACTATGGCTACACCTTC
NA | TRBJ1-1 | NA | TRBV5-4 | CASSPPGTAEAFF | TGTGCCAGCAGCCCCCCGGGGACCGCTGAAGCTTTCTTT
NA | TRBJ1-4 | NA | TRBV5-1 | CASSLASGTAAEKLFF | TGCGCCAGCAGCTTGGCGTCCGGCACGGCGGCGGAAAAACTGTTTTTT
NA | TRBJ2-3 | TRBD2 | TRBV7-2 | CASSLEGPGGKQYF | TGTGCCAGCAGCTTAGAGGGTCCGGGGGGGAAGCAGTATTTT
NA | TRBJ2-1 | TRBD2 | TRBV9 | CASSVGLAGDYNEQFF | TGTGCCAGCAGCGTAGGACTAGCGGGTGACTACAATGAGCAGTTCTTC
NA | TRBJ2-1 | TRBD2 | TRBV2 | CASNQRGGGEQFF | TGTGCCAGCAACCAGCGGGGGGGCGGTGAGCAGTTCTTC
NA | TRBJ1-1 | NA | TRBV3-1/TRBV3-2 | CASSQSGMNTEAFF | TGTGCCAGCAGCCAATCAGGGATGAACACTGAAGCTTTCTTT
NA | TRBJ2-2 | NA | TRBV7-3 | CASSTGSGLLFF | TGTGCCAGCAGCACAGGCTCAGGTTTGCTGTTTTTT
NA | TRBJ2-5 | NA | TRBV5-1 | CASGSLETQYF | TGCGCCAGCGGATCATTAGAGACCCAGTACTTC
NA | TRBJ2-7 | NA | TRBV15 | CATSRVTGFAYEQYF | TGTGCCACCAGCAGAGTAACAGGGTTTGCTTACGAGCAGTACTTC
few | TRBJ1-1 | NA | TRBV5-6 | CASSPSGARTAFF | TGTGCCAGCAGCCCGTCGGGGGCCCGGACGGCTTTCTTT
NA | TRBJ1-2 | NA | TRBV6-5 | CASNSGLRSYGYTF | TGTGCCAGCAACTCGGGACTTAGGTCCTATGGCTACACCTTC
NA | TRBJ2-3 | NA | TRBV5-1 | CASSLETGGRDTQYF | TGCGCCAGCAGCTTGGAAACAGGTGGGAGAGATACGCAGTATTTT
NA | TRBJ1-1 | TRBD1 | TRBV24-1 | CATPRQGEAFF | TGTGCCACCCCGAGACAGGGGGAAGCTTTCTTT
NA | TRBJ1-2 | NA | TRBV28 | CASSSAGEGDYGYTF | TGTGCCAGCAGTTCCGCCGGCGAAGGGGACTATGGCTACACCTTC
NA | TRBJ1-2 | NA | TRBV11-2 | CASSTRGGVYGYTF | TGTGCCAGCAGTACCAGGGGAGGGGTCTATGGCTACACCTTC
NA | TRBJ2-3 | NA | TRBV9 | CASSKGLGTDTQYF | TGTGCCAGCAGCAAGGGGCTAGGGACAGATACGCAGTATTTT
NA | TRBJ1-2 | NA | TRBV30 | CAWSLGDDNYGYTF | TGTGCCTGGAGCTTGGGGGACGACAACTATGGCTACACCTTC
once | TRBJ1-5 | NA | TRBV10-2 | CASRRPAPGRGNNQPQHF | TGCGCCAGCCGGCGGCCAGCCCCCGGTCGGGGGAACAATCAGCCCCAGCATTTT
few | TRBJ1-1 | NA | TRBV3-1/TRBV3-2 | CASSQAVPGDTEAFF | TGTGCCAGCAGCCAAGCCGTTCCGGGGGACACTGAAGCTTTCTTT
NA | TRBJ2-1 | TRBD2 | TRBV20-1 | CSASAGGTRQFF | TGCAGTGCTAGTGCGGGGGGAACTAGGCAGTTCTTC
once | TRBJ2-1 | TRBD1 | TRBV4-3 | CASSQGVGTAYNEQFF | TGCGCCAGCAGCCAAGGAGTGGGGACAGCATACAATGAGCAGTTCTTC
NA | TRBJ2-5 | TRBD1 | TRBV24-1 | CATSDSSRTGDWETQYF | TGTGCCACCAGTGATTCTTCTCGGACAGGGGACTGGGAGACCCAGTACTTC
once | TRBJ2-7 | NA | TRBV10-2 | CASRDPTNREQYF | TGCGCCAGCAGGGATCCCACGAATCGGGAGCAGTACTTC
NA | TRBJ2-2 | NA | TRBV6-5 | CASSYSMMSHTGELFF | TGTGCCAGCAGTTACTCGATGATGTCCCACACCGGGGAGCTGTTTTTT
once | TRBJ1-4 | NA | TRBV4-2 | CASSQDLVGNEKLFF | TGTGCCAGCAGCCAAGATTTAGTGGGCAATGAAAAACTGTTTTTT
NA | TRBJ1-2 | NA | TRBV30 | CAWTGGSFSNYGYTF | TGTGCCTGGACAGGCGGCTCCTTTTCTAACTATGGCTACACCTTC
NA | TRBJ2-2 | TRBD2 | TRBV5-8 | CASSLAGTSGTTGELFF | TGTGCCAGCAGCTTGGCCGGGACTAGCGGGACCACCGGGGAGCTGTTTTTT
NA | TRBJ2-3 | TRBD2 | TRBV5-1 | CASRLPGLSTDTQYF | TGCGCCAGCAGGCTTCCGGGACTATCAACAGATACGCAGTATTTT
NA | TRBJ1-5 | NA | TRBV18 | CASSSGSAQPQHF | TGTGCCAGCTCGTCGGGTTCGGCTCAGCCCCAGCATTTT
NA | TRBJ1-5 | NA | TRBV2 | CATAVGYDQPQHF | TGTGCCACTGCCGTGGGGTACGATCAGCCCCAGCATTTT
NA | TRBJ2-7 | NA | TRBV18 | CASSPSRGYEQYF | TGTGCCAGCTCACCATCTAGGGGCTACGAGCAGTACTTC
NA | TRBJ2-7 | NA | TRBV20-1 | CSAGSFGEQYF | TGCAGTGCTGGCTCGTTCGGCGAGCAGTACTTC
NA | TRBJ2-2 | NA | TRBV7-9 | CASSWGQGTGELFF | TGTGCCAGCAGCTGGGGGCAGGGCACCGGGGAGCTGTTTTTT
once | TRBJ2-7 | NA | TRBV5-1 | CASSLFPQALTSYEQYF | TGCGCCAGCAGCTTGTTCCCACAGGCCCTAACCTCCTACGAGCAGTACTTC
NA | TRBJ1-5 | NA | TRBV7-2 | CASSRPGGQPQHF | TGTGCCAGCAGCCGCCCCGGCGGACAGCCCCAGCATTTT
few | TRBJ1-4 | NA | TRBV7-9 | CASSAGPSLGLFF | TGTGCCAGCAGCGCAGGACCGTCGTTGGGTCTGTTTTTT
NA | TRBJ1-1 | NA | TRBV6-5 | CASSYGGNTEAFF | TGTGCCAGCAGTTACGGCGGGAACACTGAAGCTTTCTTT
NA | TRBJ1-2 | TRBD1 | TRBV4-1 | CASSLPGQAGGYTF | TGCGCCAGCAGCCTCCCGGGACAGGCAGGAGGCTACACCTTC
NA | TRBJ1-5 | NA | TRBV12-3/TRBV12-4 | CASSLPPGKPQHF | TGTGCCAGCAGTTTACCTCCCGGAAAGCCCCAGCATTTT
NA | TRBJ1-6 | TRBD1 | TRBV10-2 | CASSRTGGSPLHF | TGCGCCAGCAGCCGGACAGGGGGATCACCCCTCCACTTT
NA | TRBJ2-7 | NA | TRBV3-1/TRBV3-2 | CASSQGGWEQYF | TGTGCCAGCAGCCAGGGGGGTTGGGAGCAGTACTTC